The source of this T cell receptor beta chain is a study of T cells in Graves' hyperthyroidism and ophthalmopathy. Study-wide context: Peripheral blood was acquired at first diagnosis, ahead of any therapy whatsoever.

The CDR3 is 19 residues long. The V end lost 0 bases, the J end lost 4 bases, and 22 bases lay between the germline ends. The germline V gene has CDR1 GTSNPN and CDR2 SVGIG (reference sequence). In this sample, this clonotype turned up a few times. TCR beta CDR3 regions were amplified from RNA. HTBI primers were used for first-round RT-PCR of the TCR CDR3. From the multiplex PCR reads, TCRdb called clonotypes with MiXCR, one entry per CDR3 protein. The data contain a few hundred thousand distinct CDR3 sequences, 15% to 18% of them singletons. Among the patients, aged 18 to 65, hyperthyroidism was newly diagnosed and had lasted under 2 months. Uncontrolled infection, other autoimmune disease, pregnancy and lactation each barred patients from inclusion. Clinical symptoms, serum thyroxine and TRAb, thyroid ultrasound and orbital computed tomography were used for the diagnoses.

The sequence was collected from a woman aged 30 to 39 with Graves' hyperthyroidism. Material: blood. V and J are TRBV30 and TRBJ1-6, with D perhaps TRBD1 (5 bases). The CDR3 DNA follows: TGTGCCTGGAGTGTGGCCGGTCGGGGGTATCGGGATTATAATTCACCCCTCCACTTT. Translating it yields CAWSVAGRGYRDYNSPLHF.